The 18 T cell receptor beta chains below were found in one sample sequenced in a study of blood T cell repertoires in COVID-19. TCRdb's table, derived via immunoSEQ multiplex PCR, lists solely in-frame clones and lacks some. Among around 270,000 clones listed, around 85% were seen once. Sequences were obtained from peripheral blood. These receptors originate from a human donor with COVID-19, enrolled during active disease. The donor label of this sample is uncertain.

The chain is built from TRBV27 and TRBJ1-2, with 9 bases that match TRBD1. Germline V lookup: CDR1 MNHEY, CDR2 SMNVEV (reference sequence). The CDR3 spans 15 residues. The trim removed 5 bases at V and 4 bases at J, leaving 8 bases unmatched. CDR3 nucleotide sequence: TGTGCCAGCAGTCCGAGACAGGGGGTCGTCTATGGCTACACCTTC. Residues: CASSPRQGVVYGYTF.

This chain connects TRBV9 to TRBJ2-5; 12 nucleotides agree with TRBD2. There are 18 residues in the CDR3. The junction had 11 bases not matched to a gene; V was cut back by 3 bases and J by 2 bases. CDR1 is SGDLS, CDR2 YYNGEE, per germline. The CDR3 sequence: CASSEATSGSRGQETQYF. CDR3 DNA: TGTGCCAGCAGCGAAGCGACTAGCGGGAGTCGAGGACAAGAGACCCAGTACTTC.

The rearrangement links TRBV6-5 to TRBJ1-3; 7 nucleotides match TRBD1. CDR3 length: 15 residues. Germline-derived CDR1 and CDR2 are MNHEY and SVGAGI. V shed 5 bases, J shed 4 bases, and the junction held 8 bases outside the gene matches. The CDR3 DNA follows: TGTGCCAGCAGTCGGACAGGACGGGAAGGAAACACCATATATTTT. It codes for CASSRTGREGNTIYF.

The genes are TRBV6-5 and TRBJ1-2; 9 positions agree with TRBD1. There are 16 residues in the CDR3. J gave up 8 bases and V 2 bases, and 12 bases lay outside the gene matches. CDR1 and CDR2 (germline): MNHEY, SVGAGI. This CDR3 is CASSYLSGTGWTGYTF. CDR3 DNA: TGTGCCAGCAGTTACCTCTCCGGGACAGGGTGGACGGGCTACACCTTC.

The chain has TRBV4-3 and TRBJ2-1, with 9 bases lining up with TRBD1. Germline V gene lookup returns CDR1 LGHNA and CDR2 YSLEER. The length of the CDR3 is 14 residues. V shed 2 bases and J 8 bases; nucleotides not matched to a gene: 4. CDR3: CASSQLQGADEQFF. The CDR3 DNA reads TGCGCCAGCAGCCAACTACAGGGGGCCGATGAGCAGTTCTTC.

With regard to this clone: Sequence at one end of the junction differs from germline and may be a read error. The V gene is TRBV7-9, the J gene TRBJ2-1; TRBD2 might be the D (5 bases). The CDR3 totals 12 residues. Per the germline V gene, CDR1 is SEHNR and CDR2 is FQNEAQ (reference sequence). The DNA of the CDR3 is TGCGCTGGGGAGTCTCTCTACAATGAGCAGTTCTTC. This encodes CAGESLYNEQFF.

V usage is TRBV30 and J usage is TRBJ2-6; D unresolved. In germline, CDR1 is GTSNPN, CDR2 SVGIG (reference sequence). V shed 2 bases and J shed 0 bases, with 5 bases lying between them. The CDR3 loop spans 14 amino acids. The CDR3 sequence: CAWSSGSGANVLTF. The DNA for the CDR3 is TGTGCCTGGAGTTCGGGCTCTGGGGCCAACGTCCTGACTTTC.

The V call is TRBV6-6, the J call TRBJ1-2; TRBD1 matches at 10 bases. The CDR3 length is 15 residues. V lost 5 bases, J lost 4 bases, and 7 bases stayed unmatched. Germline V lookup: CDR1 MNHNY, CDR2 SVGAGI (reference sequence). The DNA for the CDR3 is TGTGCCAGCAGTCCCCGGGACAGGGGCACCTATGGCTACACCTTC. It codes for CASSPRDRGTYGYTF.

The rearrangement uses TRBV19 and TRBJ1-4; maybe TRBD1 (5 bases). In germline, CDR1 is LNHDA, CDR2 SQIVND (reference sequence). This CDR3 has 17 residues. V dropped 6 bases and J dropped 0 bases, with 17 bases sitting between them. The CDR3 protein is CASSDVAGPATNEKLFF. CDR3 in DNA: TGTGCCAGTAGCGACGTTGCAGGGCCTGCAACTAATGAAAAACTGTTTTTT.

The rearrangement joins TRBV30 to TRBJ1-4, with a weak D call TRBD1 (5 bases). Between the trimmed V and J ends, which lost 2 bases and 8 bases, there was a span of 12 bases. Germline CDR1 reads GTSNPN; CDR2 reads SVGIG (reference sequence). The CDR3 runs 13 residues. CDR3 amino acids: CAWSSRVLEKLFF. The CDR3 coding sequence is TGTGCCTGGAGTTCCAGGGTACTGGAAAAACTGTTTTTT.

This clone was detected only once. The DNA for the CDR3 is TGTGCCAGTAGTTCCAAAGGGGGGACAGGGTCCTACAATGAGCAGTTCTTC. This sequence encodes CASSSKGGTGSYNEQFF. The J gene is TRBJ2-1, the V gene TRBV19; 9 bases are shared with TRBD1. The J segment lost 1 base and the V segment lost 5 bases, leaving 9 bases of the junction unmatched. This CDR3 comprises 17 residues. Germline V gene data show CDR1 as LNHDA and CDR2 as SQIVND (reference sequence).

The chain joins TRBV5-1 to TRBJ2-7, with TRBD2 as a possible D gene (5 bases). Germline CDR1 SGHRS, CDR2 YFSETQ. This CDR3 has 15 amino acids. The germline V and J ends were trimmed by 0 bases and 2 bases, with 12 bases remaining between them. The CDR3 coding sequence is TGCGCCAGCAGCTTGGCCGGAGGCCCTGCCTACGAGCAGTACTTC. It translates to CASSLAGGPAYEQYF. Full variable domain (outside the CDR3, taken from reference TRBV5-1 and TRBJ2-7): KAGVTQTPRYLIKTRGQQVTLSCSPISGHRSVSWYQQTPGQGLQFLFEYFSETQRNKGNFPGRFSGRQFSNSRSEMNVSTLELGDSALYLCASSLAGGPAYEQYFGPGTRLTVT.

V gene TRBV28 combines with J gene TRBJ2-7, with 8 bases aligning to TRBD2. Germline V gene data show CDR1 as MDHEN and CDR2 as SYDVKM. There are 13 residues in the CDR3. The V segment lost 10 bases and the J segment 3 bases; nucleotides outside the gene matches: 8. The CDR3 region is CATDRGGGYEQYF. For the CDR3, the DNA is TGTGCCACCGACCGGGGGGGAGGCTACGAGCAGTACTTC.

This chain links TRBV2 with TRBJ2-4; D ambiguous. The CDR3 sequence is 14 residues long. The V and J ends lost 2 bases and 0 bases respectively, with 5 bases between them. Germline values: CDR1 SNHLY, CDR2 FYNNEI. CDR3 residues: CASSETEAKNIQYF. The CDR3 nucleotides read TGTGCCAGCAGTGAAACAGAAGCCAAAAACATTCAGTACTTC.

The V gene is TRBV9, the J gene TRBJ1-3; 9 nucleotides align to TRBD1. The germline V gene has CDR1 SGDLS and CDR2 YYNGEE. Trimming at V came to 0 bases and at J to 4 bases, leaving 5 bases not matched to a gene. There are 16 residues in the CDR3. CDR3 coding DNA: TGTGCCAGCAGCGTAGATCACAGGGGGCCAGGAAACACCATATATTTT. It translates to CASSVDHRGPGNTIYF.

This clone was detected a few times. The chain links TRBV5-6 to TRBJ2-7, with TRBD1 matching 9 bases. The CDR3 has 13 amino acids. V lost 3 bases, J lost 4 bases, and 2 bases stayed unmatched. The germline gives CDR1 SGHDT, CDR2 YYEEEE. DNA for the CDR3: TGTGCCAGCAGCTCCGGGACAGGGTACGAGCAGTACTTC. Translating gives CASSSGTGYEQYF.

The CDR3 loop reads CASSPQVEQGNGYTF. CDR3 DNA: TGTGCCAGCTCACCACAGGTAGAACAGGGGAATGGCTACACCTTC. V usage is TRBV18 and J usage is TRBJ1-2, with 7 bases that match TRBD1. The CDR3 covers 15 residues. CDR1 is KGHSH, CDR2 LQKENI, per germline. J gave up 6 bases and V 1 base, and 8 bases lay outside the gene matches.

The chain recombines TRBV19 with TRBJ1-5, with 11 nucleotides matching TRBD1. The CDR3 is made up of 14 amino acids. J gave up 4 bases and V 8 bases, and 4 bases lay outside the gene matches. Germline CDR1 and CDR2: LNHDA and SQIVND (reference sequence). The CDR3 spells CASGGTGGNQPQHF. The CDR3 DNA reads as TGTGCCAGTGGCGGGACAGGGGGGAATCAGCCCCAGCATTTT. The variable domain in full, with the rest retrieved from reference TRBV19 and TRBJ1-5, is DGGITQSPKYLFRKEGQNVTLSCEQNLNHDAMYWYRQDPGQGLRLIYYSQIVNDFQKGDIAEGYSVSREKKESFPLTVTSAQKNPTAFYLCASGGTGGNQPQHFGDGTRLSIL.